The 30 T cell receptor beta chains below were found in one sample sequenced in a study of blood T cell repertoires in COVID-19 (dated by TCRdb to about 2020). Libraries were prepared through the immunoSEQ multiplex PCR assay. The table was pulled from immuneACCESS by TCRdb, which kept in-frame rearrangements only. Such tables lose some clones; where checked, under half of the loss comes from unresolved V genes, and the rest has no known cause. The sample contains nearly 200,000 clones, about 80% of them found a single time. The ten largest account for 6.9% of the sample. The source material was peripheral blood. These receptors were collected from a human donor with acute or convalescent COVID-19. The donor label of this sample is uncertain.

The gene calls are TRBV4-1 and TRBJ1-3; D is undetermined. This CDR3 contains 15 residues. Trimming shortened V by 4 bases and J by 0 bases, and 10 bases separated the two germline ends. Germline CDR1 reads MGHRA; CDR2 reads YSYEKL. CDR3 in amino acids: CASSRARGSGNTIYF. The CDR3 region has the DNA TGCGCCAGCAGCCGAGCGCGGGGCTCTGGAAACACCATATATTTT.

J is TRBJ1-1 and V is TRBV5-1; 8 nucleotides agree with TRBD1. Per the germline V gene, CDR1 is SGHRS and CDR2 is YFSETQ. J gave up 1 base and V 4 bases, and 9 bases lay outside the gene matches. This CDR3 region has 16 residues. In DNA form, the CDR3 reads TGCGCCAGCAGCGAGGGGACAGGCCCTTGGAACACTGAAGCTTTCTTT. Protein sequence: CASSEGTGPWNTEAFF.

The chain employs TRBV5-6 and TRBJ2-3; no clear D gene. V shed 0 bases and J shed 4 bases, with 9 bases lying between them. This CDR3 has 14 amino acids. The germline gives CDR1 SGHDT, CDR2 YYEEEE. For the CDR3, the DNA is TGTGCCAGCAGCTTGGTAGAGGCCCCAGATACGCAGTATTTT. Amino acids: CASSLVEAPDTQYF. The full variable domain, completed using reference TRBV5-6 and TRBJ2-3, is DAGVTQSPTHLIKTRGQQVTLRCSPKSGHDTVSWYQQALGQGPQFIFQYYEEEERQRGNFPDRFSGHQFPNYSSELNVNALLLGDSALYLCASSLVEAPDTQYFGPGTRLTVL.

This chain's CDR3 is CAISEGTSGQETQYF. CDR3 nucleotides: TGTGCCATCAGTGAGGGGACTAGCGGGCAAGAGACCCAGTACTTC. V usage is TRBV10-3 and J usage is TRBJ2-5, with 12 positions matching TRBD2. The length of the CDR3 is 15 residues. The V gene end was trimmed by 2 bases and the J gene end by 2 bases; junction bases not matched to a gene: 0. From germline, CDR1 is ENHRY and CDR2 SYGVKD.

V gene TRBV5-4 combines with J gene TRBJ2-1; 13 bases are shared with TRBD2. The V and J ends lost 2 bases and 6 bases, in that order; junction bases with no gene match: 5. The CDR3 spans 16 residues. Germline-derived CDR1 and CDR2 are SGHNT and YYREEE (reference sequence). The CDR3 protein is CASSLPGLAGTNEQFF. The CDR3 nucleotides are TGTGCCAGCAGCTTACCGGGACTAGCGGGAACCAATGAGCAGTTCTTC. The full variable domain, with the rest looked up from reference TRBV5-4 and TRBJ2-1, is ETGVTQSPTHLIKTRGQQVTLRCSSQSGHNTVSWYQQALGQGPQFIFQYYREEENGRGNFPPRFSGLQFPNYSSELNVNALELDDSALYLCASSLPGLAGTNEQFFGPGTRLTVL.

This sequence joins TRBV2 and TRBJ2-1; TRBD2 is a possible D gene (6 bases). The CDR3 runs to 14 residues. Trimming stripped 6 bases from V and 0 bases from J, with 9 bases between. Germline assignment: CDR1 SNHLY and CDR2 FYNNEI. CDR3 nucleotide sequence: TGTGCCAGCAGGGTCGGGAGCTCCTACAATGAGCAGTTCTTC. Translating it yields CASRVGSSYNEQFF. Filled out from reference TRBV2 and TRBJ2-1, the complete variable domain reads EPEVTQTPSHQVTQMGQEVILRCVPISNHLYFYWYRQILGQKVEFLVSFYNNEISEKSEIFDDQFSVERPDGSNFTLKIRSTKLEDSAMYFCASRVGSSYNEQFFGPGTRLTVL.

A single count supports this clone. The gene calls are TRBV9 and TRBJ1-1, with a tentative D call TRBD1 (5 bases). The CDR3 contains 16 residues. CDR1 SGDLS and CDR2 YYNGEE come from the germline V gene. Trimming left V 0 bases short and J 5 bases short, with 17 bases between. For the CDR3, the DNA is TGTGCCAGCAGCGTAGGTGTCAGTTGGGGGGGAACTGAAGCTTTCTTT. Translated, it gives CASSVGVSWGGTEAFF.

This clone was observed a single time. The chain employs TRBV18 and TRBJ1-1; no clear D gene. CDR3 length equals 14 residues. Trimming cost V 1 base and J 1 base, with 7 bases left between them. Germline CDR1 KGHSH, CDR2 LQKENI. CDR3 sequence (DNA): TGTGCCAGCTCACCACAGGACTCGAACACTGAAGCTTTCTTT. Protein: CASSPQDSNTEAFF.

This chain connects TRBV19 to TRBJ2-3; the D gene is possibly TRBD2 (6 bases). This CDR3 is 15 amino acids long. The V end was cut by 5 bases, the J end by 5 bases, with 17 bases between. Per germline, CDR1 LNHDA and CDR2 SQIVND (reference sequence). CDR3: CASSAKAGWRDTQYF. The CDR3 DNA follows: TGTGCCAGTAGTGCAAAAGCGGGTTGGAGAGATACGCAGTATTTT.

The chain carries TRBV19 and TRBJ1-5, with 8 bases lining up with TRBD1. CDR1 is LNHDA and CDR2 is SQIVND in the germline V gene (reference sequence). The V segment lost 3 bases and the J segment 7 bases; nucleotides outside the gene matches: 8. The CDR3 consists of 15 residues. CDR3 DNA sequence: TGTGCCAGTAGTATCTCCGACAGGGGTCGACAGCCCCAGCATTTT. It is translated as CASSISDRGRQPQHF.

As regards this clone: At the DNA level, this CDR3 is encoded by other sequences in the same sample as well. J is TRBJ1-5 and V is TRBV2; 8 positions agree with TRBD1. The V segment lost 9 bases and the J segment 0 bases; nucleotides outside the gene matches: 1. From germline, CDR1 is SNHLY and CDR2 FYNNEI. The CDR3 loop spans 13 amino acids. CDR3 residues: CASGQGSNQPQHF. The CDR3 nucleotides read TGTGCCAGTGGACAGGGTAGCAATCAGCCCCAGCATTTT. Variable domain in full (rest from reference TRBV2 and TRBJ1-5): EPEVTQTPSHQVTQMGQEVILRCVPISNHLYFYWYRQILGQKVEFLVSFYNNEISEKSEIFDDQFSVERPDGSNFTLKIRSTKLEDSAMYFCASGQGSNQPQHFGDGTRLSIL.

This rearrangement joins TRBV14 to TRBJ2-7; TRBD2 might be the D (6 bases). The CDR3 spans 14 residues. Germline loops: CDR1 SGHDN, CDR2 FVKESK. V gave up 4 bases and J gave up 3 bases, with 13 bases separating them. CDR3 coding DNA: TGTGCCAGCAGCCCAAGAGCGGGCGGCTACGAGCAGTACTTC. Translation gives CASSPRAGGYEQYF.

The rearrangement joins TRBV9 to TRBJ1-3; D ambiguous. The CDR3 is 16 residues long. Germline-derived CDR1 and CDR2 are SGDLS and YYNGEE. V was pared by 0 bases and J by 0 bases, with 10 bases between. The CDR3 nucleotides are TGTGCCAGCAGCGTAGGAGTGTCTGCCTCTGGAAACACCATATATTTT. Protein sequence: CASSVGVSASGNTIYF.

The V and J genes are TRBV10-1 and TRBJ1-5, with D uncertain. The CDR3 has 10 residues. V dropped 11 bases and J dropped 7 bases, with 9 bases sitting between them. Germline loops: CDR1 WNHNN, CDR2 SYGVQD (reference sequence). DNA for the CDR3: TGCGCCCGCGCCGGGCAGCCCCAGCATTTT. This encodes CARAGQPQHF.

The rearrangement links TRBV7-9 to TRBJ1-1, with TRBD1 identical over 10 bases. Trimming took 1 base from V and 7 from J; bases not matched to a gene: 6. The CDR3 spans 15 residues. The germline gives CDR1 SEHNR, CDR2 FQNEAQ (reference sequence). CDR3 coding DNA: TGTGCCAGCAGCTTAGAGGGGGACAGGGGAAATGAAGCTTTCTTT. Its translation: CASSLEGDRGNEAFF.

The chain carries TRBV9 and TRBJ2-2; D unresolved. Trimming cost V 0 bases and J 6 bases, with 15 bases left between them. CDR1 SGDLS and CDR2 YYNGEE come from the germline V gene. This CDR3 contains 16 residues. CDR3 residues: CASSVEIAHTSGELFF. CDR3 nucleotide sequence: TGTGCCAGCAGCGTAGAAATAGCCCACACATCCGGGGAGCTGTTTTTT. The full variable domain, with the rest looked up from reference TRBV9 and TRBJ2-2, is DSGVTQTPKHLITATGQRVTLRCSPRSGDLSVYWYQQSLDQGLQFLIQYYNGEERAKGNILERFSAQQFPDLHSELNLSSLELGDSALYFCASSVEIAHTSGELFFGEGSRLTVL.

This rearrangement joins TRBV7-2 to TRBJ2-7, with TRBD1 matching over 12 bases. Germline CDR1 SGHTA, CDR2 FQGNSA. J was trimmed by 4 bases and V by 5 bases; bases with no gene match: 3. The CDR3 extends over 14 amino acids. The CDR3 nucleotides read TGTGCCAGCAGCCGGGACAGGGGGCAATACGAGCAGTACTTC. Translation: CASSRDRGQYEQYF.

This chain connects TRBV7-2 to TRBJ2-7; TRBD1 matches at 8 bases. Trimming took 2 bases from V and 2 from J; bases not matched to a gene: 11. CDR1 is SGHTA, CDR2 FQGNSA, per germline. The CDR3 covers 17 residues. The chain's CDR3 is CASSLFPTTTGAYEQYF. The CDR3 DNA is TGTGCCAGCAGCTTATTCCCCACCACGACAGGGGCCTACGAGCAGTACTTC.

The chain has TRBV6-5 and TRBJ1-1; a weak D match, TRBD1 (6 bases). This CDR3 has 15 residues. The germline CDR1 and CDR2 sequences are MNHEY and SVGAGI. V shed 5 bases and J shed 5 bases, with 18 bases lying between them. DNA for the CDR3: TGTGCCAGCAGTCGGTTGGGGGCAGTGGGAACTGAAGCTTTCTTT. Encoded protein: CASSRLGAVGTEAFF.

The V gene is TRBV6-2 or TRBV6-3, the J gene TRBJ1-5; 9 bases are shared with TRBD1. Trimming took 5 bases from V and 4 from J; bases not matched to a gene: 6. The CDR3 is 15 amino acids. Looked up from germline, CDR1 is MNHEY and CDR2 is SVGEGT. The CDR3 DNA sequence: TGTGCCAGCAGTACCCCCGGGACAGGGAATCAGCCCCAGCATTTT. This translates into CASSTPGTGNQPQHF.

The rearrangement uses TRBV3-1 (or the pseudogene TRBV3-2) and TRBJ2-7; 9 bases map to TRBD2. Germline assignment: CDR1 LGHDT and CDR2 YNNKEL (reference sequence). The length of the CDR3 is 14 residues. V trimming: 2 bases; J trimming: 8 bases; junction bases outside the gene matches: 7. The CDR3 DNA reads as TGTGCCAGCAGCCAATCAGCGGGGGGTGCTAAGCAGTACTTC. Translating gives CASSQSAGGAKQYF.

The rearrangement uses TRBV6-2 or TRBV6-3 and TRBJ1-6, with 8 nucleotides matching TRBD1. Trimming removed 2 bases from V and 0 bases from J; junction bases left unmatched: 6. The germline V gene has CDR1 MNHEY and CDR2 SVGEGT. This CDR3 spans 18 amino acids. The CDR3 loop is CASSYPRTGLSYNSPLHF. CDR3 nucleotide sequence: TGTGCCAGCAGTTACCCGCGGACAGGGCTCTCCTATAATTCACCCCTCCACTTT.

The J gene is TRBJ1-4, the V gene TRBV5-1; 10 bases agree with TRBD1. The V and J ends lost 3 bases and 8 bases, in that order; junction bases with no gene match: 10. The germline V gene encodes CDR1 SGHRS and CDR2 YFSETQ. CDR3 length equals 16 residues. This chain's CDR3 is CASSSNGQGESEKLFF. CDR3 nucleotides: TGCGCCAGCAGCTCGAACGGACAGGGGGAGAGCGAAAAACTGTTTTTT.

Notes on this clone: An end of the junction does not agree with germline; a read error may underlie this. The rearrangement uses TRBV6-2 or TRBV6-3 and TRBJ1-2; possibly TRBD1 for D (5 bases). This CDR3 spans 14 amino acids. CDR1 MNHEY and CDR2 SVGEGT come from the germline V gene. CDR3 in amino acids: CASSSTAPRWGYAF. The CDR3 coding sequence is TGTGCCAGCAGTTCTACAGCTCCCCGGTGGGGCTACGCCTTC.

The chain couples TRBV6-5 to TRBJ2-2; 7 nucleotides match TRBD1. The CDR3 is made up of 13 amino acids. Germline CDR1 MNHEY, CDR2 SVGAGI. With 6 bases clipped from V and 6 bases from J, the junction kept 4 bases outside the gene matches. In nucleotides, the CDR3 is TGTGCCAGCAGACGAGACAGGGCCGGGGAGCTGTTTTTT. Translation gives CASRRDRAGELFF.

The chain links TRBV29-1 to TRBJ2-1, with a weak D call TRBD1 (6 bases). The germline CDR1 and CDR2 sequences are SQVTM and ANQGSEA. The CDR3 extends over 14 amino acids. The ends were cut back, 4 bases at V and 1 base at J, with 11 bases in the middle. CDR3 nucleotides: TGCAGCGTTGGGGGAGACAGGTCCTACAATGAGCAGTTCTTC. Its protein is CSVGGDRSYNEQFF.

Here the CDR3 reads CASRRTGGETQYF. CDR3 sequence (DNA): TGTGCCAGCAGGCGGACAGGAGGAGAGACCCAGTACTTC. This chain uses TRBV27 with TRBJ2-5, with TRBD1 identical over 7 bases. Unmatched junction bases numbered 5, after V lost 6 bases and J lost 4 bases. CDR3 length equals 13 residues. Germline values: CDR1 MNHEY, CDR2 SMNVEV (reference sequence).

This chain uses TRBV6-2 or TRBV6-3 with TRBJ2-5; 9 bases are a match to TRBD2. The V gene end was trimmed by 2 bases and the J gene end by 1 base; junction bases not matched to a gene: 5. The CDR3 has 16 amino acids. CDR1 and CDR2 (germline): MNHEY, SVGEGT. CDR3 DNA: TGTGCCAGCAGTTACGGTGGACTAGCGCCCCAAGAGACCCAGTACTTC. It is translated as CASSYGGLAPQETQYF.

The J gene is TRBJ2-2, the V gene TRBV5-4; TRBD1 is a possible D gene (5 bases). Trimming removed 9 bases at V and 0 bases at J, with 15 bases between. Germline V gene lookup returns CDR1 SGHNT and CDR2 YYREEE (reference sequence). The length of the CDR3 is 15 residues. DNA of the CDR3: TGTGCCACCGGACGGCGGACAACGAACACCGGGGAGCTGTTTTTT. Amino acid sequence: CATGRRTTNTGELFF.

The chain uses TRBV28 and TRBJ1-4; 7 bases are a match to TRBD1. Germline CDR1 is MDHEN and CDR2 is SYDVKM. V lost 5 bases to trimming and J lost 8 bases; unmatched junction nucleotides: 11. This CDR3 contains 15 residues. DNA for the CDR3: TGTGCCAGCAGTGCCGAGGGGGCGCGCGGAGAAAAACTGTTTTTT. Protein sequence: CASSAEGARGEKLFF.